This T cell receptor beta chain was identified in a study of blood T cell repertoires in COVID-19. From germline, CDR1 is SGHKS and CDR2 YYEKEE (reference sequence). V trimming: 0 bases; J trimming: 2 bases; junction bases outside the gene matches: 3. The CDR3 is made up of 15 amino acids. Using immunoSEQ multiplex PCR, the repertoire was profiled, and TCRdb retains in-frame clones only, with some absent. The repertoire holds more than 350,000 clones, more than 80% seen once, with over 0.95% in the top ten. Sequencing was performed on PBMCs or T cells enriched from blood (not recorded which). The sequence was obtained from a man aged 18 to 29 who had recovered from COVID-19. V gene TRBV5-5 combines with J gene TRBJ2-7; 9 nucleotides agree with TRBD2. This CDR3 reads CASSLVSSGTYEQYF. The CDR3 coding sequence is TGTGCCAGCAGCTTGGTTTCTAGCGGGACCTACGAGCAGTACTTC. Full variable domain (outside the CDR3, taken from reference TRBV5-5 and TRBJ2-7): DAGVTQSPTHLIKTRGQQVTLRCSPISGHKSVSWYQQVLGQGPQFIFQYYEKEERGRGNFPDRFSARQFPNYSSELNVNALLLGDSALYLCASSLVSSGTYEQYFGPGTRLTVT.